This TCR beta chain was sequenced during a study of beta chain features in type 1 diabetes (dated by TCRdb to about 2018). In the study overall: Patients and healthy donors did not differ in mean age, gender distribution, total cell number or subset yield. A total of roughly 99 million sorted cells were examined across all samples, and the number of cells per subset was strongly correlated with RNA yield. Regulatory and stem cell-like memory subsets were obtained from only 8 patients and roughly eight healthy donors, while naive and central memory subsets were obtained from all 30 or so donors. In the study, TCRB repertoires of sorted circulating CD4+ T cell subsets from recently diagnosed type 1 diabetes patients were compared with those of matched healthy donors. Broader findings and caveats from the paper: Naive, central memory and regulatory TCRB repertoires appeared to be more similar among patients than among healthy donors. At VDJ recombination sites, type 1 diabetes patients had fewer insertions and more deleted nucleotides, which implies abnormalities in thymic rearrangement. Because the HLA sub-analyses included only small numbers of individuals, any influence of HLA type on TCRB rearrangement was left unresolved. Shorter templates might be favored by PCR, yet because patient and control samples were amplified and corrected together, any such skew would affect both groups equally. Type 1 diabetes patients showed a moderate but significant shortening of TCRB CDR3 length in all four CD4+ subsets. Because cDNA rather than genomic DNA was sequenced, highly expressing activated cells could have been over-represented, although no difference in activation and CD3 levels was found between groups.

All of the isolated RNA was reverse transcribed with the High Capacity cDNA Reverse Transcription Kit, so expressed TCRB transcripts were sequenced. Naive, central memory and regulatory T cell samples underwent deep immunoSEQ sequencing, averaging roughly 3.3 million total reads per sample. Sorted cells were lysed in RLT buffer and RNA was extracted with DNase-treated RNeasy Micro or Mini kits, depending on cell number. Each cell subset was processed on its own to prevent cross-contamination, while patient and healthy donor samples were processed together. The immunoSEQ multiplex PCR was used to amplify TCRB sequences from cDNA, generating 87-bp fragments that spanned the CDR3 region. Sequencing of the amplicons was performed on the Illumina HiSeq platform. The study's processing was this. Synthetic template baselines were used to correct PCR bias computationally, reads within Hamming distance 2 were collapsed, and singletons that could not be merged were discarded. By aligning reads against IMGT, V, D and J genes, CDR3 length, and insertions or deletions at six rearrangement sites were assigned. Within each subset, clonotype counts were normalized to sorted cell number, after which true diversity and Gini coefficients were computed with the tcR R package. The overlap coefficient, calculated on TCRB nucleotide sequences, was used to measure repertoire sharing. Out-of-frame TCRB sequences from naive cells were analyzed as a proxy for the pre-selection repertoire. The table comes from immuneACCESS by way of TCRdb, which keeps in-frame sequences with V and J called. Part of the clones is missing from these tables; in studies checked, under half for an unresolved V gene and the rest for unknown reasons. V, J and clone size are taken as reported in that table, and D and trimming were inferred from the DNA itself. Recorded for this sample are a few hundred thousand clones; 15% to 20% of them occurred a single time. 0.065% to 0.1% of the sample goes to the ten largest clones.

About this clone: Its cognate antigen has yet to be identified. Per-base qualities were not stored, and no clone one base away is much larger.

The CDR3 starts with the cysteine, ends with the phenylalanine, and has 14 residues. The sequence is cut down to CDR3 DNA, 42 bases in frame from base 1. The germline V gene specifies SNHLY as CDR1 and FYNNEI as CDR2. V is clipped by 0 bases and J by 5 bases, and the sequence between their germline boundaries is 8 bases long. From each donor, a single peripheral blood sample of 100 to 150 mL on average was drawn into heparinised tubes. A BD FACSAria II was used to sort naive, central memory, regulatory and stem cell-like memory CD4+ T cells with a panel that included CD45RO, CCR7, CD25, CD127, CD95 and CD27. A purity above 98% was achieved for all sorted populations. PBMCs were isolated right away by Lymphoprep density gradient centrifugation and were stained directly, without culture. Samples were stained and sorted in pairs, with one healthy donor and one patient per experiment, so that batch effects were minimized.

The chain couples TRBV2 to TRBJ2-1; the D gene is perhaps TRBD1, on 5 matching bases. The receptor was derived from a man younger than 45 with type 1 diabetes. The sequenced material came from naive CD4+ T cells from blood. This specimen's cell subset or site label, interpreted: true naive CD4+ T cells. Read as DNA, the sequence is TGTGCCAGCAGTGAAGCGCGACAGAACAATGAGCAGTTCTTC. Its protein product is CASSEARQNNEQFF.